These 8 T cell receptor beta chains were sequenced from one sample in a study of cytomegalovirus exposure and HLA in healthy donors listed by TCRdb under 2017. Preparation of the library involved the immunoSEQ multiplex PCR assay. A mixture of 60 forward primers for TCR Vbeta segments and 13 reverse primers for TCR Jbeta segments was used in the multiplex PCR. TCRdb took this table from immuneACCESS and kept in-frame rearrangements with V and J called. Such tables lack part of the clones; where checked against another copy, unresolved V genes explain under half of the gap, and the rest is unexplained. The sample has around 150,000 clones on record, approximately 80% of them singletons. The ten largest clones add up to around 2.5% of the sample. Sequencing was carried out using PBMCs. The origin of the receptors is a man aged 45-65 years in good health and CMV-seronegative.

J is TRBJ2-5 and V is TRBV27; a possible D gene is TRBD2 (5 bases). This CDR3 is 13 amino acids long. V was clipped by 6 bases and J by 2 bases, with 10 bases between them. Germline V gives CDR1 MNHEY, CDR2 SMNVEV (reference sequence). DNA for the CDR3: TGTGCCAGCAGGCGGGTGGGGCAAGAGACCCAGTACTTC. As protein: CASRRVGQETQYF.

This rearrangement joins TRBV27 to TRBJ1-1, with a tentative D call TRBD1 (6 bases). Trimming shortened V by 3 bases and J by 7 bases, and 9 bases separated the two germline ends. CDR3 length equals 12 residues. Germline V gene data show CDR1 as MNHEY and CDR2 as SMNVEV (reference sequence). CDR3 loop: CASSFPDSEAFF. The DNA of the CDR3 is TGTGCCAGCAGTTTCCCGGACAGTGAAGCTTTCTTT.

The chain employs TRBV7-2 and TRBJ2-7; D possibly corresponds to TRBD2 (5 bases). The V end was cut by 6 bases, the J end by 4 bases, with 13 bases between. The germline V gene encodes CDR1 SGHTA and CDR2 FQGNSA. The CDR3 totals 13 residues. The CDR3 is CASSTEGGYEQYF. Here the CDR3 DNA reads TGTGCCAGCAGTACCGAGGGCGGATACGAGCAGTACTTC.

This chain connects TRBV9 to TRBJ2-1, with D maybe TRBD1 (5 bases). Germline V gives CDR1 SGDLS, CDR2 YYNGEE. V lost 0 bases and J 2 bases, leaving 21 bases between the germline ends. This CDR3 comprises 19 residues. For the CDR3, the DNA is TGTGCCAGCAGCGTAGCTCCCCTCGACAGAAAACCCACCTACAATGAGCAGTTCTTC. The encoded protein is CASSVAPLDRKPTYNEQFF.

The chain recombines TRBV6-5 with TRBJ2-7; TRBD1 might be the D (5 bases). Per germline, CDR1 MNHEY and CDR2 SVGAGI. The CDR3 has 14 residues. Trimming cost V 7 bases and J 3 bases, with 16 bases left between them. The CDR3 sequence is CASTPKGRSYEQYF. The CDR3, as DNA: TGTGCCAGCACCCCTAAGGGGCGGAGCTACGAGCAGTACTTC.

A single count supports this clone. The chain uses TRBV5-1 and TRBJ2-7; 9 positions match TRBD2. Germline lookup yields CDR1 SGHRS and CDR2 YFSETQ. J gave up 1 base and V 0 bases, and 8 bases lay outside the gene matches. This CDR3 spans 17 amino acids. CDR3 loop: CASSLAAGGESSYEQYF. DNA for the CDR3: TGCGCCAGCAGCTTGGCCGCGGGGGGGGAGTCGTCCTACGAGCAGTACTTC.

The J gene is TRBJ2-3, the V gene TRBV28, with 13 bases fitting TRBD2. J lost 6 bases, V lost 4 bases, and 16 bases had no gene match. Looked up from germline, CDR1 is MDHEN and CDR2 is SYDVKM. The CDR3 runs to 19 residues. The CDR3 coding sequence is TGTGCCAGCAGTTGGTTGGGGGGACTAGCGGGGCCCCGAGGCGATACGCAGTATTTT. This codes for CASSWLGGLAGPRGDTQYF.

The chain recombines TRBV30 with TRBJ1-1, with D perhaps TRBD1 (5 bases). Germline-derived CDR1 and CDR2 are GTSNPN and SVGIG (reference sequence). The CDR3 covers 12 residues. Trimming took off 3 bases at V and 3 bases at J, with 8 bases between the two ends. As DNA, the CDR3 is TGTGCCTGGAGACAGGCGGACACTGAAGCTTTCTTT. Its translation is CAWRQADTEAFF.